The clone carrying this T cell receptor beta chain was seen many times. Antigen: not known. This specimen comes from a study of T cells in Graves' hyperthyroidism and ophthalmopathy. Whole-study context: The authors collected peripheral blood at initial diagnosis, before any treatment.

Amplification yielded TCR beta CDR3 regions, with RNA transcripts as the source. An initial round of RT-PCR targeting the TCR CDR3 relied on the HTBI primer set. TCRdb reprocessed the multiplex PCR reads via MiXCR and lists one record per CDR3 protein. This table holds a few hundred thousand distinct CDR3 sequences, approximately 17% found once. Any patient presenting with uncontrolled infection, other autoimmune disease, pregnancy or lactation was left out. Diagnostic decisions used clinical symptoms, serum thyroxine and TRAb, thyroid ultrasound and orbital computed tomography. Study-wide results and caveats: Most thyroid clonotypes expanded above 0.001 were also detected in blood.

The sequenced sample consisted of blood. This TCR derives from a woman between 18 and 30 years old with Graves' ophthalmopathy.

The CDR3 region is CAWRPGGTNTEAFF. The CDR3 coding sequence is TGTGCCTGGAGACCAGGGGGGACTAACACTGAAGCTTTCTTT. The gene calls are TRBV30 and TRBJ1-1, with 7 bases lining up with TRBD1. The CDR3 totals 14 residues. The V and J ends lost 3 bases and 2 bases, in that order; junction bases with no gene match: 6. Per germline, CDR1 GTSNPN and CDR2 SVGIG (reference sequence).